A single sample gave rise to the 26 T cell receptor beta chains below, sequenced in a study of regulatory T cells in long-lasting Graves disease. Construction of TCR beta libraries relied on iRepertoire HTBI primers and on Arm-PCR targeting CDR3 regions. In TCRdb, the multiplex PCR reads were re-called with MiXCR into one record per CDR3 protein. The table lists 440,000 or so distinct CDR3 sequences, roughly 15% of them singletons. Indicated time point: newly diagnosed GD, antithyroid drugs for less than 3 months. The TCR library was made from RNA that had been extracted from PBMCs in TRIzol. These data were also filed under a second study, of T cells in Graves' hyperthyroidism and ophthalmopathy.

The material sequenced was peripheral blood mononuclear cells (PBMCs), taken at new diagnosis, from a patient treated with antithyroid drugs. The receptors were sampled from a woman in her 30s with Graves disease.

The table lists this clonotype with a few counts. The chain recombines TRBV9 with TRBJ1-5, with 9 bases identical to TRBD1. CDR1 is SGDLS, CDR2 YYNGEE, per germline. The CDR3 runs 15 residues. With 0 bases clipped from V and 7 bases from J, the junction kept 5 bases outside the gene matches. CDR3 in amino acids: CASSVGTGVHQPQHF. The CDR3 region has the DNA TGTGCCAGCAGCGTAGGGACAGGGGTACACCAGCCCCAGCATTTT.

Ten or more counts support this clonotype. V gene TRBV30 combines with J gene TRBJ2-7, with 9 bases identical to TRBD1. This CDR3 has 15 residues. The V and J ends lost 0 bases and 3 bases, in that order; junction bases with no gene match: 6. The germline CDR1 and CDR2 sequences are GTSNPN and SVGIG (reference sequence). The CDR3 sequence: CAWSVPGTGNYEQYF. The CDR3 DNA reads as TGTGCCTGGAGTGTACCCGGGACAGGGAACTACGAGCAGTACTTC.

The table lists this clonotype with many counts. The chain joins TRBV6-1 to TRBJ2-7, with 13 positions matching TRBD2. The CDR3 runs 17 residues. From germline, CDR1 is MNHNS and CDR2 SASEGT. The junction had 6 bases not matched to a gene; V was cut back by 3 bases and J by 1 base. The CDR3 nucleotides are TGTGCCAGCAGTGACGACCGGACTAGCGGGAGTTCCTACGAGCAGTACTTC. This codes for CASSDDRTSGSSYEQYF.

This clonotype was picked up many times. The chain carries TRBV10-3 and TRBJ2-7, with D perhaps being TRBD1 or TRBD2 (5 bases each). Per germline, CDR1 ENHRY and CDR2 SYGVKD. The CDR3 extends over 12 amino acids. With 3 bases removed from V and 6 bases from J, the gap between germline ends came to 9 bases. The CDR3 here is CAISDPGREQYF. CDR3 nucleotides: TGTGCCATCAGTGATCCGGGACGCGAGCAGTACTTC.

This clonotype was counted ten times or more. The chain combines TRBV11-2 with TRBJ2-7; D gene uncertain. This CDR3 is 14 amino acids long. Trimming removed 6 bases from V and 7 bases from J, with 19 bases in between. Germline assignment: CDR1 SGHAT and CDR2 FQNNGV. CDR3 sequence reads: CASRALGATREQYF. CDR3 DNA: TGTGCCAGCAGGGCCCTAGGCGCAACTCGGGAGCAGTACTTC.

This clonotype was recorded many times. V usage is TRBV6-2 or TRBV6-3 and J usage is TRBJ2-7, with no clear D. Deletions cut 1 base from V and 0 bases from J, with 19 bases between. Per the germline V gene, CDR1 is MNHEY and CDR2 is SVGEGT. The CDR3 has 18 amino acids. The CDR3, as DNA: TGTGCCAGCAGTTACTTAAGCCCCACTCACTCGAGCTCCTACGAGCAGTACTTC. Its protein is CASSYLSPTHSSSYEQYF.

V and J are TRBV27 and TRBJ2-3; D uncertain. Germline assignment: CDR1 MNHEY and CDR2 SMNVEV (reference sequence). The CDR3 is made up of 14 amino acids. The V gene lost 5 bases and the J gene lost 2 bases, with 11 bases spanning the gap. This chain's CDR3 is CASSQEVTTDTQYF. Written as DNA, the CDR3 is TGTGCCAGCAGTCAGGAAGTAACCACAGATACGCAGTATTTT.

The V gene is TRBV20-1, the J gene TRBJ2-1, with unresolved D. Germline V gene sequence: CDR1 DFQATT, CDR2 SNEGSKA (reference sequence). The CDR3 totals 11 residues. The DNA of the CDR3 is TGCAGCGCACAGAGGTTAGATGAGCAGTTCTTC. It codes for CSAQRLDEQFF.

This clonotype was seen repeatedly, ten times or more. J is TRBJ2-7 and V is TRBV3-1; possible D gene TRBD1, 7 bases. Trimming shortened V by 5 bases and J by 6 bases, and 20 bases separated the two germline ends. Germline V lookup: CDR1 LGHDT, CDR2 YNNKEL (reference sequence). The CDR3 totals 15 residues. Here the CDR3 DNA reads TGTGCCAGCAGCAGAACAGGGGACTGGCGTCGCGAGCAGTACTTC. Protein: CASSRTGDWRREQYF.

In its sample, this clonotype was seen many times. The chain has TRBV20-1 and TRBJ2-7, with 12 bases fitting TRBD2. Losses at the gene ends were 0 bases for V and 5 bases for J; bases not matched to a gene: 11. The germline V gene has CDR1 DFQATT and CDR2 SNEGSKA (reference sequence). The CDR3 contains 17 residues. The CDR3 here is CSARDLGLAGIRHEQYF. DNA for the CDR3: TGCAGTGCTAGAGATCTAGGACTAGCGGGGATAAGACACGAGCAGTACTTC.

In this sample, this clonotype turned up many times. V and J are TRBV7-9 and TRBJ2-7; 10 positions match TRBD2. CDR1 is SEHNR, CDR2 FQNEAQ, per germline (reference sequence). The CDR3 extends over 17 amino acids. V was pared by 0 bases and J by 2 bases, with 7 bases of the junction left unmatched. The chain's CDR3 is CASSLATSGIGPYEQYF. The CDR3 DNA is TGTGCCAGCAGCTTAGCTACTAGCGGGATCGGGCCCTACGAGCAGTACTTC. Variable domain in full (rest from reference TRBV7-9 and TRBJ2-7): DTGVSQNPRHKITKRGQNVTFRCDPISEHNRLYWYRQTLGQGPEFLTYFQNEAQLEKSRLLSDRFSAERPKGSFSTLEIQRTEQGDSAMYLCASSLATSGIGPYEQYFGPGTRLTVT.

In its sample, this clonotype was seen a few times. This chain uses TRBV11-2 with TRBJ2-1; no reliable D call. Trimming shortened V by 5 bases and J by 7 bases, and 12 bases separated the two germline ends. The V gene's germline CDR1 is SGHAT and CDR2 FQNNGV. CDR3 length: 13 amino acids. The DNA of the CDR3 is TGTGCCAGCAGCCCACGAGGCGTTAATGAGCAGTTCTTC. This translates into CASSPRGVNEQFF.

J is TRBJ2-7 and V is TRBV20-1, with 8 nucleotides matching TRBD2. After removal of 4 bases from V and 2 bases from J, the junction contained 13 bases not matched to a gene. Germline loops: CDR1 DFQATT, CDR2 SNEGSKA (reference sequence). This CDR3 region has 16 residues. The CDR3, as DNA: TGCAGTGCTATAGTGACTAGCGCCTCGCTTCCCTACGAGCAGTACTTC. Protein product: CSAIVTSASLPYEQYF.

As to this clonotype: One base away lies a much larger clone, so this may be a sequencing read error. This chain links TRBV5-1 with TRBJ2-3; 8 bases are a match to TRBD1. V lost 6 bases and J lost 6; bases outside the gene matches: 3. This CDR3 has 12 amino acids. The germline gives CDR1 SGHRS, CDR2 YFSETQ. The CDR3 reads CASNRDRDTQYF. The CDR3 nucleotides are TGCGCCAGCAACAGGGACAGGGATACGCAGTATTTT.

This clonotype was seen many times. This sequence joins TRBV20-1 and TRBJ1-2; 8 bases agree with TRBD1. V gave up 6 bases and J gave up 4 bases; unmatched junction bases: 13. CDR1 and CDR2 from the germline V gene are DFQATT and SNEGSKA (reference sequence). This CDR3 has 15 amino acids. CDR3 sequence reads: CSARGTGYSAYGYTF. As DNA, the CDR3 is TGCAGTGCCAGGGGGACAGGCTATTCTGCCTATGGCTACACCTTC.

The chain recombines TRBV6-1 with TRBJ2-3; possibly TRBD2 for D (7 bases). The germline CDR1 and CDR2 sequences are MNHNS and SASEGT. Trimming shortened V by 11 bases and J by 5 bases, and 14 bases separated the two germline ends. This CDR3 is 12 amino acids long. CDR3 amino acids: CAVGRGGDTQYF. DNA for the CDR3: TGTGCCGTGGGAAGGGGGGGAGATACGCAGTATTTT.

V and J are TRBV20-1 and TRBJ2-1; tentative D call: TRBD1 (5 bases). The CDR3 sequence is 13 residues long. Deletions cut 2 bases from V and 4 bases from J, with 9 bases between. From germline, CDR1 is DFQATT and CDR2 SNEGSKA (reference sequence). The CDR3 sequence is CSARQGFYNEQFF. The DNA of the CDR3 is TGCAGTGCTAGACAGGGTTTTTACAATGAGCAGTTCTTC.

With regard to this clonotype: This probably arose from a read error, given a far larger clone one base away. The gene calls are TRBV28 and TRBJ2-1, with D uncertain. Germline V CDR1 and CDR2: MDHEN, SYDVKM. This CDR3 spans 12 amino acids. Trimming pared 6 bases from V and 10 bases from J, leaving 13 bases between. The CDR3 DNA is TGTGCCAGCAGGGACCGACCCTACGAGCAGTTCTTC. It translates to CASRDRPYEQFF.

This clonotype was recorded at least ten times. The chain joins TRBV5-1 to TRBJ1-5; the D gene is possibly TRBD1 (6 bases). The CDR3 is 13 residues long. Germline loops: CDR1 SGHRS, CDR2 YFSETQ. The V end was cut by 2 bases, the J end by 6 bases, with 9 bases between. DNA for the CDR3: TGCGCCAGCAGCTTCAGGGGAAGTCAGCCCCAGCATTTT. It encodes CASSFRGSQPQHF.

This clonotype has only a few counts. The junction does not match germline at one end; this may be a read error. V gene TRBV3-1 combines with J gene TRBJ2-2, with D unresolved. The CDR3 covers 16 residues. Per the germline V gene, CDR1 is LGHDT and CDR2 is YNNKEL (reference sequence). The CDR3 here is CASRQEKGPNTGELFF. The CDR3 DNA reads TGTGCCAGCCGCCAGGAAAAAGGGCCCAACACCGGGGAGCTGTTTTTT.

This clonotype has at least ten counts. This rearrangement joins TRBV2 to TRBJ2-3; D unclear. Germline V gene sequence: CDR1 SNHLY, CDR2 FYNNEI. Trimming removed 4 bases at V and 2 bases at J, with 13 bases between. The CDR3 is 15 residues long. CDR3 loop: CASSAGGDITDTQYF. In DNA, the CDR3 is TGTGCCAGCAGTGCCGGCGGAGATATCACAGATACGCAGTATTTT.

The table lists this clonotype with a count of one. The chain combines TRBV18 with TRBJ2-7, with 9 bases fitting TRBD2. CDR3 length: 15 residues. Germline lookup yields CDR1 KGHSH and CDR2 LQKENI. Unmatched junction bases numbered 12, after V lost 6 bases and J lost 6 bases. The CDR3 nucleotides read TGTGCCAGCTCCCGAGAACCCAGCGGGGGGACCGAGCAGTACTTC. Translating it yields CASSREPSGGTEQYF.

This clonotype has more than one count but fewer than ten. The J gene is TRBJ1-1, the V gene TRBV9; D ambiguous. The CDR3 loop spans 14 amino acids. From germline, CDR1 is SGDLS and CDR2 YYNGEE. The ends were cut back, 4 bases at V and 0 bases at J, with 10 bases in the middle. The CDR3 DNA is TGTGCCAGCAGCACCTCAGCCCTGAACACTGAAGCTTTCTTT. This sequence encodes CASSTSALNTEAFF. Full variable domain (remainder filled in from reference TRBV9 and TRBJ1-1): DSGVTQTPKHLITATGQRVTLRCSPRSGDLSVYWYQQSLDQGLQFLIQYYNGEERAKGNILERFSAQQFPDLHSELNLSSLELGDSALYFCASSTSALNTEAFFGQGTRLTVV.

This chain joins TRBV5-1 and TRBJ2-1; 7 positions match TRBD1. Germline CDR1 and CDR2: SGHRS and YFSETQ. The CDR3 sequence is 15 residues long. V shed 0 bases and J 6 bases; nucleotides not matched to a gene: 6. The CDR3 is CASSLVPRGSNEQFF. In DNA, the CDR3 is TGCGCCAGCAGCTTGGTCCCCAGGGGGAGCAATGAGCAGTTCTTC. The variable domain in full, with the rest retrieved from reference TRBV5-1 and TRBJ2-1, is KAGVTQTPRYLIKTRGQQVTLSCSPISGHRSVSWYQQTPGQGLQFLFEYFSETQRNKGNFPGRFSGRQFSNSRSEMNVSTLELGDSALYLCASSLVPRGSNEQFFGPGTRLTVL.

The chain combines TRBV5-6 with TRBJ1-6; no clear D. Germline values: CDR1 SGHDT, CDR2 YYEEEE. CDR3 size: 14 residues. The V end lost 5 bases, the J end lost 5 bases, and 11 bases lay between the germline ends. In nucleotides, the CDR3 is TGTGCCAGCAGTTCCGGACCTAATAATTCACCCCTCCACTTT. It translates to CASSSGPNNSPLHF. The whole variable domain, filled in from reference TRBV5-6 and TRBJ1-6, reads DAGVTQSPTHLIKTRGQQVTLRCSPKSGHDTVSWYQQALGQGPQFIFQYYEEEERQRGNFPDRFSGHQFPNYSSELNVNALLLGDSALYLCASSSGPNNSPLHFGNGTRLTVT.

The chain combines TRBV27 with TRBJ2-7; 8 bases are a match to TRBD1. V shed 3 bases, J shed 3 bases, and the junction held 4 bases outside the gene matches. Germline V gene sequence: CDR1 MNHEY, CDR2 SMNVEV (reference sequence). The CDR3 is 14 amino acids. CDR3 bases: TGTGCCAGCAGTTTTACAGGGGGACGCTACGAGCAGTACTTC. Translation gives CASSFTGGRYEQYF.